These 19 T cell receptor beta chains share one sample of origin, sequenced in a study of vaccination effects on CD4 cells after COVID-19. Peptide-pool stimulation followed by sequencing identified expanded antigen-specific CD4+ clonotypes in the ViraFEST assay. Subsequent to a culture period of under 11 days, CD4+ T cells were isolated. Vaccinated participants had no history of SARS-CoV-2 infection and tested negative for nucleocapsid antibodies. Their recognized antigens are unknown. Repertoires were generated with immunoSEQ multiplex PCR, while TCRdb's copy carries only in-frame clones and drops some. The sample lists roughly 42,000 clones; around 77% were seen once. Sequences were derived from CD4+ T cells from PBMCs cultured with HCoV-NL63 spike peptides, sampled before COVID-19 vaccination. The receptors here all came from a human donor who received a COVID-19 vaccine.

V gene TRBV24-1 combines with J gene TRBJ2-5; 10 bases map to TRBD1. The CDR3 consists of 15 residues. V was pared by 4 bases and J by 7 bases, with 8 bases of the junction left unmatched. Germline values: CDR1 KGHDR, CDR2 SFDVKD. In DNA form, the CDR3 reads TGTGCCACCAGTGACCCGGGACAGGGGACGGGGACCCAGTACTTC. Translated: CATSDPGQGTGTQYF.

The rearrangement joins TRBV6-4 to TRBJ2-2; D may be TRBD1 or TRBD2 (5 bases each). Germline V gene sequence: CDR1 MRHNA, CDR2 SNTAGT. V lost 8 bases to trimming and J lost 2 bases, with 18 bases between them. The CDR3 spans 16 residues. The chain's CDR3 is CASVRRPGANTGELFF. The CDR3 DNA sequence: TGTGCCAGCGTCAGAAGGCCCGGGGCTAACACCGGGGAGCTGTTTTTT.

The CDR3 loop reads CASSTDRGGNTEAFF. For the CDR3, the DNA is TGTGCCAGCAGCACCGACAGGGGCGGGAACACTGAAGCTTTCTTT. The genes are TRBV11-2 and TRBJ1-1; 8 bases map to TRBD1. The CDR3 is 15 residues long. Trimming removed 5 bases from V and 1 base from J; junction bases left unmatched: 6. From germline, CDR1 is SGHAT and CDR2 FQNNGV.

The chain joins TRBV27 to TRBJ1-4; D remains unclear. The V gene lost 6 bases and the J gene lost 1 base, with 9 bases spanning the gap. The germline V gene encodes CDR1 MNHEY and CDR2 SMNVEV (reference sequence). This CDR3 contains 14 residues. The CDR3 sequence is CASRGFGTNEKLFF. The CDR3 DNA sequence: TGTGCCAGCAGAGGCTTCGGAACTAATGAAAAACTGTTTTTT. The entire variable domain, with the rest obtained from reference TRBV27 and TRBJ1-4, is as follows: EAQVTQNPRYLITVTGKKLTVTCSQNMNHEYMSWYRQDPGLGLRQIYYSMNVEVTDKGDVPEGYKVSRKEKRNFPLILESPSPNQTSLYFCASRGFGTNEKLFFGSGTQLSVL.

The chain links TRBV29-1 to TRBJ1-1, with D unclear. The V and J ends lost 2 bases and 3 bases respectively, with 13 bases between them. From germline, CDR1 is SQVTM and CDR2 ANQGSEA. The CDR3 covers 14 residues. This CDR3 reads CSVEIMARDTEAFF. The CDR3 DNA follows: TGCAGCGTTGAAATTATGGCGCGGGACACTGAAGCTTTCTTT.

The table lists this clone with a count of one. V usage is TRBV19 and J usage is TRBJ1-6; 8 bases map to TRBD1. The CDR3 spans 14 residues. The germline CDR1 and CDR2 sequences are LNHDA and SQIVND (reference sequence). The ends lost 4 bases at V and 8 bases at J; junction bases unmatched: 4. CDR3 in amino acids: CASSTGGRDSPLHF. The CDR3 DNA is TGTGCCAGTAGTACAGGGGGCAGGGATTCACCCCTCCACTTT.

V gene TRBV7-9 combines with J gene TRBJ2-7; D is unclear. V dropped 5 bases and J dropped 3 bases, with 8 bases sitting between them. CDR3 size: 12 residues. Germline-derived CDR1 and CDR2 are SEHNR and FQNEAQ (reference sequence). The CDR3 here is CASSRTNYEQYV. In nucleotides, the CDR3 is TGTGCCAGCAGCCGGACGAACTACGAGCAGTACGTC.

The CDR3 loop is CASSFGLEGWFF. The DNA of the CDR3 is TGTGCCAGCAGCTTCGGACTAGAGGGTTGGTTCTTC. This chain uses TRBV7-2 with TRBJ2-1, with 7 bases fitting TRBD2. This CDR3 is built from 12 residues. From germline, CDR1 is SGHTA and CDR2 FQGNSA. V lost 3 bases to trimming and J lost 15 bases; unmatched junction nucleotides: 8.

In its sample, this clone was seen a few times. The chain has TRBV27 and TRBJ1-4, with D possibly being TRBD1 (6 bases). The CDR3 is 13 amino acids. CDR1 is MNHEY, CDR2 SMNVEV, per germline (reference sequence). Trimming shortened V by 5 bases and J by 12 bases, and 16 bases separated the two germline ends. In DNA form, the CDR3 reads TGTGCCAGCAGTGTTTACAGGGTGGGGCAACTGTTTTTT. Amino acid sequence: CASSVYRVGQLFF.

This clone was seen a few times. The chain uses TRBV2 and TRBJ2-7; D is unresolved. This CDR3 is built from 12 residues. Per germline, CDR1 SNHLY and CDR2 FYNNEI. V lost 7 bases to trimming and J lost 0 bases, with 7 bases between them. The CDR3 is CASKGNSYEQYV. The CDR3 nucleotides read TGTGCCAGCAAGGGCAACTCCTACGAGCAGTACGTC.

J is TRBJ2-3 and V is TRBV24-1; 8 positions agree with TRBD2. Per the germline V gene, CDR1 is KGHDR and CDR2 is SFDVKD. The CDR3 has 15 residues. Germline trimming cut 3 bases from V and 4 bases from J; bases unmatched to any gene: 5. CDR3 nucleotides: TGTGCCACCAGTGATACCGGACTAGCCTCAGATACGCAGTATTTT. It yields the protein CATSDTGLASDTQYF.

The chain couples TRBV6-6 to TRBJ1-1, with TRBD1 matching over 7 bases. The CDR3 spans 14 residues. The trim removed 5 bases at V and 0 bases at J, leaving 3 bases unmatched. Germline lookup yields CDR1 MNHNY and CDR2 SVGAGI (reference sequence). CDR3 residues: CASSRDSLNTEAFF. The CDR3, as DNA: TGTGCCAGCAGTCGGGACAGCTTGAACACTGAAGCTTTCTTT.

V is TRBV2 and J is TRBJ1-3, with D possibly being TRBD1 (5 bases). The CDR3 length is 15 residues. Trimming pared 3 bases from V and 8 bases from J, leaving 17 bases between. Germline V gives CDR1 SNHLY, CDR2 FYNNEI. CDR3 loop: CASSDGSGSRDTIYF. CDR3 nucleotides: TGTGCCAGCAGTGATGGTTCAGGGAGCCGCGACACCATATATTTT.

The chain couples TRBV4-1 to TRBJ2-2; the match to TRBD1 covers 7 bases. The V and J ends lost 1 base and 6 bases, in that order; junction bases with no gene match: 5. Germline-derived CDR1 and CDR2 are MGHRA and YSYEKL. CDR3 length: 15 amino acids. Here the CDR3 DNA reads TGCGCCAGCAGCCAAGTTGGCACAGGGGCCGGGGAGCTGTTTTTT. Translation gives CASSQVGTGAGELFF.

The gene calls are TRBV11-2 and TRBJ2-7; 11 positions agree with TRBD2. With 5 bases clipped from V and 3 bases from J, the junction kept 6 bases outside the gene matches. The CDR3 is 15 amino acids. Germline V gene sequence: CDR1 SGHAT, CDR2 FQNNGV. Here the CDR3 reads CASSRRTSGYYEQYV. DNA for the CDR3: TGTGCCAGCAGCCGTAGGACTAGCGGGTACTACGAGCAGTACGTC.

The table lists this clone with a few counts. V gene TRBV27 combines with J gene TRBJ1-6; D might be TRBD1 (5 bases). The V gene lost 3 bases and the J gene lost 9 bases, with 15 bases spanning the gap. CDR3 length: 15 amino acids. From germline, CDR1 is MNHEY and CDR2 SMNVEV (reference sequence). The CDR3 DNA sequence: TGTGCCAGCAGTTTTCGGTTGGCAGGGCGTTCACCCCTCCACTTT. It is translated as CASSFRLAGRSPLHF.

The chain links TRBV24-1 to TRBJ1-5, with D perhaps TRBD1 (6 bases). The CDR3 loop spans 14 amino acids. Germline lookup yields CDR1 KGHDR and CDR2 SFDVKD. The V end was cut by 3 bases, the J end by 7 bases, with 12 bases between. For the CDR3, the DNA is TGTGCCACCAGTGATAAGGCAGGGGCACAGCCCCAGCATTTT. The encoded protein is CATSDKAGAQPQHF.

This clone was found a few times. The V gene is TRBV6-4, the J gene TRBJ2-3; D call uncertain. The CDR3 has 15 amino acids. Germline V gene data show CDR1 as MRHNA and CDR2 as SNTAGT. With 5 bases removed from V and 0 bases from J, the gap between germline ends came to 12 bases. CDR3 sequence: CASSPRGVSTDTQYF. Here the CDR3 DNA reads TGTGCCAGCAGTCCGCGTGGGGTTAGCACAGATACGCAGTATTTT.

This chain links TRBV7-3 with TRBJ1-6; maybe TRBD1 (5 bases). V lost 8 bases and J 11 bases, leaving 25 bases between the germline ends. CDR1 is SGHTA and CDR2 is FQGTGA in the germline V gene. The CDR3 loop spans 16 amino acids. The CDR3 DNA reads TGTGCCAGCGCCCCTCAGGGAGGCGCAACGCTGACACCCCTCCACTTT. It yields the protein CASAPQGGATLTPLHF.